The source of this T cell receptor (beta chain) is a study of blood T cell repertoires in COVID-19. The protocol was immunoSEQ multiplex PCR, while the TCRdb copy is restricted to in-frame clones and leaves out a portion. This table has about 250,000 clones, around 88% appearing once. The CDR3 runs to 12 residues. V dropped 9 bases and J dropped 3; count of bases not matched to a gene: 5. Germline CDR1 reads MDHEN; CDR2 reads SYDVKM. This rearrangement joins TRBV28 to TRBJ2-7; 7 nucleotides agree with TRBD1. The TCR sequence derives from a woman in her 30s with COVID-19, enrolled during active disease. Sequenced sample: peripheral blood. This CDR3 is CASKAGGYEQYF. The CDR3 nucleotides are TGTGCCAGTAAAGCAGGGGGCTACGAGCAGTACTTC.